This T cell receptor beta chain is from a study of T-cell memory formation after mild COVID-19. From 5'RACE with constant-segment primers came TCR alpha and TCR beta cDNA libraries that carried sample barcodes and UMIs. In TCRdb, the 5' RACE reads were re-called with MiXCR into one record per CDR3 protein. The sample has 250,000 to 400,000 distinct CDR3 sequences; around 15% are singletons. Between the trimmed V and J ends, which lost 9 bases and 11 bases, there was a span of 23 bases. The CDR3 is made up of 14 amino acids. The sequenced material came from PBMCs or a T cell subset sorted from them (not recorded which). The chain recombines TRBV23-1 with TRBJ1-5; D is unresolved. TRBV23-1 is designated an ORF whose function remains uncertain. The sequence derives from a man between 18 and 29 years old who had mild COVID-19 (a few samples of this study predate the infection). Cell type and time point are not known. The CDR3 loop is CARRDGLGITSQHF. CDR3 DNA: TGCGCCAGACGCGACGGGCTGGGGATCACGTCCCAGCATTTT.